The 28 T cell receptor beta chains listed next were all sequenced from one sample in a study of T cell changes during pregnancy in multiple sclerosis. Clones were sequenced by immunoSEQ multiplex PCR, and TCRdb holds only the in-frame ones, with some missing. The sample contains approximately 41,000 clones, about 95% of which appear only once. The starting material was CD4+ T cells from peripheral blood mononuclear cells, obtained in the second trimester of pregnancy. The receptors derive from a female donor with multiple sclerosis, enrolled in a pregnancy study.

The rearrangement uses TRBV7-8 and TRBJ2-5, with D tentatively TRBD1 (6 bases). Germline loops: CDR1 SGHVS, CDR2 FQNEAQ. CDR3 length: 15 amino acids. Trimming removed 0 bases from V and 7 bases from J, with 15 bases in between. The CDR3 protein is CASSLAGQGVGTQYF. The CDR3 nucleotides are TGTGCCAGCAGCTTAGCGGGACAAGGGGTGGGGACCCAGTACTTC.

This chain joins TRBV20-1 and TRBJ2-7, with D possibly being TRBD2 (5 bases). Germline lookup yields CDR1 DFQATT and CDR2 SNEGSKA (reference sequence). CDR3 size: 11 residues. The V end lost 5 bases, the J end lost 7 bases, and 12 bases lay between the germline ends. CDR3: CSAQEIAEQYF. The CDR3 DNA follows: TGCAGTGCTCAGGAGATAGCGGAGCAGTACTTC.

The gene calls are TRBV28 and TRBJ2-1, with D perhaps matching TRBD2 (5 bases). Trimming cost V 2 bases and J 1 base, with 12 bases left between them. CDR1 is MDHEN and CDR2 is SYDVKM in the germline V gene. This CDR3 is 16 amino acids long. CDR3 loop: CASSLKDSESYNEQFF. The DNA for the CDR3 is TGTGCCAGCAGTTTAAAAGATAGCGAGTCCTACAATGAGCAGTTCTTC. The full variable domain, rest sourced from reference TRBV28 and TRBJ2-1, is DVKVTQSSRYLVKRTGEKVFLECVQDMDHENMFWYRQDPGLGLRLIYFSYDVKMKEKGDIPEGYSVSREKKERFSLILESASTNQTSMYLCASSLKDSESYNEQFFGPGTRLTVL.

V and J are TRBV28 and TRBJ1-1; 12 nucleotides agree with TRBD1. This CDR3 comprises 15 residues. Trimming took 5 bases from V and 7 from J; bases not matched to a gene: 8. The germline V gene has CDR1 MDHEN and CDR2 SYDVKM. CDR3 in amino acids: CASSKGGQGAVEAFF. The CDR3 bases are TGTGCCAGCAGTAAGGGGGGACAGGGGGCCGTTGAAGCTTTCTTT.

This clone was detected a few times. The CDR3 DNA reads as TGTGCCGCGCATACCGGGACAGGGGGCGCGAATGGCTACACCTTC. Translation gives CAAHTGTGGANGYTF. The chain employs TRBV28 and TRBJ1-2, with TRBD1 matching over 12 bases. Germline V gene sequence: CDR1 MDHEN, CDR2 SYDVKM. The CDR3 is 15 residues long. With V trimmed by 11 bases and J by 6 bases, 13 bases remained unmatched.

This sequence joins TRBV6-5 and TRBJ2-5, with 8 bases lining up with TRBD2. The J call may be faulty, since TRBJ2-7 better matches the DNA end. Germline V gene lookup returns CDR1 MNHEY and CDR2 SVGAGI. The CDR3 is 16 residues long. CDR3 sequence reads: CASSSAPGGASYEQYF. CDR3 sequence (DNA): TGTGCCAGCAGTTCTGCCCCCGGGGGGGCCTCCTACGAGCAGTACTTC.

V and J are TRBV7-2 and TRBJ2-1; unclear D gene. Germline assignment: CDR1 SGHTA and CDR2 FQGNSA. This CDR3 is 11 amino acids long. Trimming cost V 2 bases and J 9 bases, with 5 bases left between them. CDR3 nucleotide sequence: TGTGCCAGCAGCTTATCCTCTGAGCAGTTCTTC. The encoded protein is CASSLSSEQFF.

Comments on this clone: A junction end diverges from the germline sequence, so it may reflect a read error. This chain links TRBV14 with TRBJ2-7; 8 bases fit TRBD1. Germline CDR1 and CDR2: SGHDN and FVKESK. The CDR3 length is 14 residues. The CDR3 spells CASRQGQGEHEQYF. CDR3 sequence (DNA): TGTGCCAGCAGACAAGGACAGGGAGAGCACGAGCAGTACTTC.

The chain employs TRBV5-1 and TRBJ1-1, with 10 bases aligning to TRBD1. CDR1 is SGHRS, CDR2 YFSETQ, per germline. The ends lost 4 bases at V and 4 bases at J; junction bases unmatched: 4. The CDR3 totals 14 residues. CDR3 sequence (DNA): TGCGCCAGCAGCGGACAGGGGGGGAGCACTGAAGCTTTCTTT. It yields the protein CASSGQGGSTEAFF.

This chain links TRBV6-5 with TRBJ2-3, with 9 bases matching TRBD2. Per germline, CDR1 MNHEY and CDR2 SVGAGI. CDR3 length equals 16 residues. V was pared by 4 bases and J by 1 base, with 6 bases of the junction left unmatched. CDR3 in amino acids: CASSSLASGGTDTQYF. Written as DNA, the CDR3 is TGTGCCAGCAGTTCCCTAGCTAGCGGGGGCACAGATACGCAGTATTTT.

The chain uses TRBV5-1 and TRBJ1-2; maybe TRBD1 (5 bases). The V end was cut by 4 bases, the J end by 1 base, with 17 bases between. CDR1 is SGHRS and CDR2 is YFSETQ in the germline V gene. The CDR3 is made up of 16 amino acids. The CDR3 region has the DNA TGCGCCAGCAGCATTCCGGGACGGGGGAGTAACTATGGCTACACCTTC. It is translated as CASSIPGRGSNYGYTF.

V gene TRBV29-1 combines with J gene TRBJ1-1; weak D call: TRBD1 (6 bases). With 7 bases removed from V and 9 bases from J, the gap between germline ends came to 18 bases. Germline V gene lookup returns CDR1 SQVTM and CDR2 ANQGSEA. This CDR3 region has 12 residues. The CDR3 is CSALDGTTKAFF. The CDR3 DNA reads TGCAGCGCCTTAGACGGGACAACGAAAGCTTTCTTT. Full variable domain (missing parts from reference TRBV29-1 and TRBJ1-1): SAVISQKPSRDICQRGTSLTIQCQVDSQVTMMFWYRQQPGQSLTLIATANQGSEATYESGFVIDKFPISRPNLTFSTLTVSNMSPEDSSIYLCSALDGTTKAFFGQGTRLTVV.

CDR3 region: CAISPRGVDTGELFF. The CDR3 bases are TGTGCCATCAGCCCCCGGGGGGTAGACACCGGGGAGCTGTTTTTT. This chain joins TRBV10-3 and TRBJ2-2, with 7 nucleotides matching TRBD2. The V and J ends lost 6 bases and 3 bases, in that order; junction bases with no gene match: 7. The CDR3 extends over 15 amino acids. Germline CDR1 reads ENHRY; CDR2 reads SYGVKD.

CDR3 sequence reads: CASSQTTGGYTEAFF. The CDR3 DNA reads as TGTGCCAGCAGTCAAACGACAGGGGGGTACACTGAAGCTTTCTTT. The V call is TRBV28, the J call TRBJ1-1; TRBD1 aligns across 9 bases. There are 15 residues in the CDR3. Trimming cost V 5 bases and J 3 bases; bases outside gene matches: 7. Germline assignment: CDR1 MDHEN and CDR2 SYDVKM. The full variable domain, in which reference TRBV28 and TRBJ1-1 provide the parts outside the CDR3, is DVKVTQSSRYLVKRTGEKVFLECVQDMDHENMFWYRQDPGLGLRLIYFSYDVKMKEKGDIPEGYSVSREKKERFSLILESASTNQTSMYLCASSQTTGGYTEAFFGQGTRLTVV.

This chain links TRBV2 with TRBJ2-3; TRBD2 matches 13 bases. The CDR3 length is 14 residues. Germline trimming cut 4 bases from V and 5 bases from J; bases unmatched to any gene: 0. CDR1 and CDR2 from the germline V gene are SNHLY and FYNNEI. CDR3 region: CASSGLAGGDTQYF. The CDR3 bases are TGTGCCAGCAGTGGACTAGCGGGAGGAGATACGCAGTATTTT.

J is TRBJ1-2 and V is TRBV6-1, with TRBD1 matching 10 bases. Germline assignment: CDR1 MNHNS and CDR2 SASEGT. V trimming: 7 bases; J trimming: 5 bases; junction bases outside the gene matches: 10. The CDR3 extends over 15 amino acids. The CDR3, as DNA: TGTGCCAGCACCCCCGGGACAGGGGTTGGGTATGGCTACACCTTC. Residues: CASTPGTGVGYGYTF.

The V gene is TRBV14, the J gene TRBJ2-7, with 8 bases lining up with TRBD1. Unmatched junction bases numbered 6, after V lost 1 base and J lost 4 bases. Germline values: CDR1 SGHDN, CDR2 FVKESK. The CDR3 covers 15 residues. CDR3 in amino acids: CASSQGNRGKYEQYF. In nucleotides, the CDR3 is TGTGCCAGCAGCCAAGGGAACAGGGGGAAGTACGAGCAGTACTTC.

The chain carries TRBV4-2 and TRBJ2-5, with D possibly being TRBD2 (6 bases). The germline CDR1 and CDR2 sequences are LGHNA and YNFKEQ. There are 16 residues in the CDR3. Trimming removed 2 bases from V and 5 bases from J, with 18 bases in between. CDR3 sequence reads: CASSQSGGTPRETQYF. CDR3 nucleotides: TGTGCCAGCAGCCAATCCGGAGGGACCCCGCGGGAGACCCAGTACTTC.

This chain connects TRBV18 to TRBJ2-2; D gene uncertain. This CDR3 comprises 15 residues. Germline values: CDR1 KGHSH, CDR2 LQKENI. V gave up 6 bases and J gave up 1 base, with 12 bases separating them. The CDR3 region is CASSLDKRNTGELFF. The CDR3 DNA follows: TGTGCCAGCTCCCTTGACAAGAGGAACACCGGGGAGCTGTTTTTT.

The chain has TRBV2 and TRBJ2-3; 7 positions agree with TRBD2. The CDR3 is 15 amino acids. The V segment lost 2 bases and the J segment 5 bases; nucleotides outside the gene matches: 7. Germline CDR1 and CDR2: SNHLY and FYNNEI. DNA for the CDR3: TGTGCCAGCAGTGAAATTGCGGGAGTGGGAGATACGCAGTATTTT. This gives the protein CASSEIAGVGDTQYF. The full variable domain, with the rest looked up from reference TRBV2 and TRBJ2-3, is EPEVTQTPSHQVTQMGQEVILRCVPISNHLYFYWYRQILGQKVEFLVSFYNNEISEKSEIFDDQFSVERPDGSNFTLKIRSTKLEDSAMYFCASSEIAGVGDTQYFGPGTRLTVL.

The chain uses TRBV7-2 and TRBJ1-2; a weak D match, TRBD1 (5 bases). This CDR3 spans 11 amino acids. The V gene's germline CDR1 is SGHTA and CDR2 FQGNSA. Trimming removed 3 bases at V and 9 bases at J, with 8 bases between. The chain's CDR3 is CASSFRDSYTF. CDR3 in DNA: TGTGCCAGCAGCTTCAGGGATAGCTACACCTTC.

The CDR3 loop reads CASRVDRVGQPQHF. In DNA, the CDR3 is TGTGCCAGCAGAGTGGACAGGGTAGGTCAGCCCCAGCATTTT. The rearrangement uses TRBV2 and TRBJ1-5; TRBD1 agrees at 8 bases. V shed 6 bases and J 6 bases; nucleotides not matched to a gene: 7. In germline, CDR1 is SNHLY, CDR2 FYNNEI. The CDR3 is made up of 14 amino acids.

This sequence joins TRBV5-1 and TRBJ1-2; maybe TRBD1 (6 bases). V lost 0 bases and J 3 bases, leaving 12 bases between the germline ends. Germline-derived CDR1 and CDR2 are SGHRS and YFSETQ. This CDR3 has 15 residues. CDR3 bases: TGCGCCAGCAGCTTGGGGTACAGGGTTGACTATGGCTACACCTTC. This translates into CASSLGYRVDYGYTF.

J is TRBJ2-7 and V is TRBV6-6; possible D gene TRBD2, 5 bases. The length of the CDR3 is 16 residues. From germline, CDR1 is MNHNY and CDR2 SVGAGI (reference sequence). Between the trimmed V and J ends, which lost 7 bases and 0 bases, there was a span of 19 bases. In DNA, the CDR3 is TGTGCCAGCACCGAGGTCCAAATTGGACTCTCCTACGAGCAGTACTTC. Its translation: CASTEVQIGLSYEQYF.

The chain employs TRBV18 and TRBJ2-3; 15 bases are shared with TRBD2. The V segment lost 3 bases and the J segment 4 bases; nucleotides outside the gene matches: 2. The CDR3 runs to 16 residues. Germline V gene sequence: CDR1 KGHSH, CDR2 LQKENI. DNA for the CDR3: TGTGCCAGCTCACCCCGGACTAGCGGGGGGGCAGATACGCAGTATTTT. Encoded protein: CASSPRTSGGADTQYF.

This clone was seen more than once but under ten times. The chain employs TRBV19 and TRBJ1-1; D not resolved. Germline CDR1 is LNHDA and CDR2 is SQIVND (reference sequence). This CDR3 has 11 residues. CDR3 DNA sequence: TGTGTATCCAGGATGAACACTGAAGCTTTCTTT. The encoded protein is CVSRMNTEAFF.

This clone was seen a handful of times. This chain connects TRBV7-2 to TRBJ2-5, with 7 bases identical to TRBD2. V trimming: 0 bases; J trimming: 1 base; junction bases outside the gene matches: 5. Germline CDR1 is SGHTA and CDR2 is FQGNSA. This CDR3 is 16 amino acids long. The CDR3 region is CASSLAGRGTQETQYF. Here the CDR3 DNA reads TGTGCCAGCAGCTTAGCCGGGCGGGGGACCCAAGAGACCCAGTACTTC.

This sequence joins TRBV5-1 and TRBJ1-1, with a tentative D call TRBD1 (5 bases). Deletions cut 0 bases from V and 4 bases from J, with 7 bases between. Germline lookup yields CDR1 SGHRS and CDR2 YFSETQ. The CDR3 has 13 amino acids. The CDR3 region is CASSLAGVTEAFF. The CDR3 nucleotides are TGCGCCAGCAGCTTGGCGGGGGTCACTGAAGCTTTCTTT.